This record concerns one T cell receptor beta chain sequence. The CDR3 totals 13 residues. Trimming cost V 4 bases and J 1 base, with 8 bases left between them. CDR1 and CDR2 from the germline V gene are SGHRS and YFSETQ. Sequencing used immunoSEQ multiplex PCR; TCRdb keeps in-frame clones, though not all of them. The sample records tens of thousands of clones, about 91% being singletons. These data come from a study of OX40 agonist ivuxolimab in advanced cancers. This sequence originates from an adult with an advanced solid tumor such as melanoma, head and neck, liver or kidney cancer. The chain has TRBV5-1 and TRBJ1-1; maybe TRBD1 (5 bases). The source was CD4+ or CD8+ T cells sorted from blood, collected in a trial of the OX40 agonist ivuxolimab. Here the CDR3 reads CASSETGNTEAFF. The CDR3 DNA sequence: TGCGCCAGCAGCGAAACAGGGAACACTGAAGCTTTCTTT.